This TCR beta chain stems from a study of blood T cell repertoires in COVID-19. The CDR3 runs 14 residues. V was shortened by 0 bases and J by 8 bases, with 13 bases between the two germline ends. Germline values: CDR1 MGHRA, CDR2 YSYEKL. Seattle cases were enrolled at active infection and followed longitudinally. Measured with immunoSEQ multiplex PCR; TCRdb has only the in-frame clones, and not every one. The data show some 520,000 clones, approximately 89% seen once. V gene TRBV4-1 combines with J gene TRBJ1-2; weak D call: TRBD1 (6 bases). What was sequenced was peripheral blood. This receptor was taken from a man younger than 35 with COVID-19, enrolled during active disease. CDR3 loop: CASSQEGQGFGYTF. The CDR3 DNA reads TGCGCCAGCAGCCAAGAAGGGCAGGGGTTCGGCTACACCTTC.